The clone carrying this T cell receptor (beta chain) was counted a few times. Antigen: not known. The data are from a study of blood T cells in healthy people across ages. Study results and limitations: The study regarded diversity estimates from one million T cells as underestimates. Unknown donor CMV status possibly confounded expanded clonotype changes.

Between the trimmed V and J ends, which lost 0 bases and 14 bases, there was a span of 17 bases. The germline V gene has CDR1 DFQATT and CDR2 SNEGSKA (reference sequence). The CDR3 contains 13 residues. Caucasian individuals from Russia who were healthy and aged roughly 6 to 90 acted as donors. The draw of peripheral blood yielded ten milliliters from each donor. The use of a sample-barcoded 5' primer and a J-beta primer mix characterized a second PCR of about 7 to 12 cycles. TCRdb analysed the 5' RACE reads with MiXCR anew, one entry per CDR3 protein. Of over a million distinct CDR3 sequences listed, 40% to 55% are singletons.

Input material: blood. This TCR derives from an older woman in good health. The chain is built from TRBV20-1 and TRBJ2-1, with D perhaps given as TRBD1 or TRBD2 (6 bases each). The CDR3 loop is CSARDPGGVKKFF. The CDR3 DNA follows: TGCAGTGCTAGAGACCCCGGGGGCGTGAAGAAGTTCTTC.